This TCR beta chain was retrieved from a study of beta chain features in type 1 diabetes. General study results and limits: Patients with Type 1 diabetes showed moderately but significantly shorter TCRB CDR3s in all four CD4+ subsets. Over-representation of high TCR-expressing cells was a possible consequence of cDNA sequencing. Junctions at VDJ sites from type 1 diabetes patients had fewer insertions and more deletions.

This clone was seen only a few times. Its matching antigen is unknown. CD4+ naive, central memory, regulatory and stem cell-like memory cells were sorted via CD45RO/CCR7/CD25/CD127/CD95/CD27. Each sorted fraction was over 95% pure. TCRB transcripts that were expressed got sequenced, as all of the isolated RNA had been reverse transcribed. Data came from immunoSEQ multiplex PCR; TCRdb stores just in-frame clones and leaves some out. The sample lists roughly 220,000 clones; 16% were seen once. The CDR3 loop spans 16 amino acids. V dropped 5 bases and J dropped 5 bases, with 24 bases sitting between them. CDR1 is GTSNPN and CDR2 is SVGIG in the germline V gene (reference sequence).

The sequence was obtained from a young man with type 1 diabetes. Sequencing was done on a sample of naive CD4+ T cells from blood. The chain is built from TRBV30 and TRBJ2-5; D might be TRBD1 or TRBD2, each matching 5 bases. DNA for the CDR3: TGTGCCTGGGGGTGGGGGACCACCGACGTTAGCGAGACCCAGTACTTC. Its protein is CAWGWGTTDVSETQYF.